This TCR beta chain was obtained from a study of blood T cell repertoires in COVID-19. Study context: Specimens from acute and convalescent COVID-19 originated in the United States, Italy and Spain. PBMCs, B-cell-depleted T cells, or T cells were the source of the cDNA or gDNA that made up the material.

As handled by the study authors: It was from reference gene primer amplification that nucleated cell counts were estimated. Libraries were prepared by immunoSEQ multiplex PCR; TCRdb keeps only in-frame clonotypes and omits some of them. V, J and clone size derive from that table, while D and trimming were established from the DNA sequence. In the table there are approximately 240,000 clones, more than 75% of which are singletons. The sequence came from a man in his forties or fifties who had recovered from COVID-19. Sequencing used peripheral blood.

The CDR3 loop reads CAISGQGQETQYF. The CDR3 DNA reads as TGTGCCATCAGTGGACAGGGGCAAGAGACCCAGTACTTC. The rearrangement links TRBV10-3 to TRBJ2-5, with 8 positions matching TRBD1. Germline V lookup: CDR1 ENHRY, CDR2 SYGVKD. With V trimmed by 4 bases and J by 2 bases, 0 bases remained unmatched. The CDR3 spans 13 residues.